The rows below give T cell receptor beta chains drawn from one sample of a study of T cell responses to AZD1222 COVID-19 vaccine. Profiling relied on immunoSEQ multiplex PCR, and the TCRdb table lists in-frame clones only, not all of them. The data contain 150,000 to 200,000 clones, about nine tenths of them singletons. The sample here was peripheral blood, taken on day 0 of AZD1222 vaccination. These receptor sequences come from an adult in good health. The CDR3 runs from the conserved cysteine through the conserved F or W. The order of the fields is V gene, clone size, CDR3 length, D gene, J gene, CDR3 DNA, CDR3 protein. The D gene is left open where the match is weak. Size is omitted from some rows. Given values are once, few, many or a class for expanded clones.

V: TRBV27; size: .; length: 15; D: .; J: TRBJ1-2; DNA: TGTGCCAGCAGTTTATACGGGGGGCCTAACTATGGCTACACCTTC; CDR3: CASSLYGGPNYGYTF
V: TRBV4-2; size: once; length: 16; D: TRBD2; J: TRBJ2-3; DNA: TGTGCCAGCAGCCAGCGGACTAGCGCTAGCACAGATACGCAGTATTTT; CDR3: CASSQRTSASTDTQYF
V: TRBV28; size: .; length: 15; D: TRBD1; J: TRBJ2-7; DNA: TGTGCCAGCAGTGGACAGGAATTGACGACCTCCGAGCAGTACTTC; CDR3: CASSGQELTTSEQYF
V: TRBV28; size: .; length: 15; D: .; J: TRBJ1-2; DNA: TGTGCCAGCAGTTTAAGCGCACAGGGTAACTATGGCTACACCTTC; CDR3: CASSLSAQGNYGYTF
V: TRBV21-1; size: once; length: 15; D: .; J: TRBJ2-7; DNA: TGTGCCAGCAGCAGGCACAGGGGTGCACTCTACGAGCAGTACTTC; CDR3: CASSRHRGALYEQYF
V: TRBV28; size: .; length: 14; D: .; J: TRBJ1-6; DNA: TGTGCCAGCAGTTTAGCGTTTCGAGGGTTGCCCCTCCACTTT; CDR3: CASSLAFRGLPLHF
V: TRBV4-2; size: .; length: 16; D: TRBD1; J: TRBJ1-2; DNA: TGTGCCAGCAGCCAAGATTTGGCAGGGGGGATCTATGGCTACACCTTC; CDR3: CASSQDLAGGIYGYTF
V: TRBV28; size: .; length: 16; D: .; J: TRBJ1-1; DNA: TGTGCCAGCCCCGGACGGAAGGGGGGCGGGAACACTGAAGCTTTCTTT; CDR3: CASPGRKGGGNTEAFF
V: TRBV6-5; size: .; length: 13; D: TRBD1; J: TRBJ2-7; DNA: TGTGCCAGCAGTTACCGGACAGGCTACGAGCAGTACTTC; CDR3: CASSYRTGYEQYF
V: TRBV10-1; size: once; length: 14; D: TRBD1; J: TRBJ1-2; DNA: TGCGCCAGCACCATCAGGGACAGTGGAAATGGCTACACCTTC; CDR3: CASTIRDSGNGYTF
V: TRBV30; size: once; length: 11; D: .; J: TRBJ1-2; DNA: TGTGCCTGGAGTGAAAGGGCCGGCTACACCTTC; CDR3: CAWSERAGYTF
V: TRBV2; size: .; length: 12; D: .; J: TRBJ1-1; DNA: TGTGCCAGCAGCATTCAAAACACTGAAGCTTTCTTT; CDR3: CASSIQNTEAFF
V: TRBV6-5; size: .; length: 12; D: .; J: TRBJ1-4; DNA: TGCGCGGCCGGAAGGGCGAATGAAAAACTGTTTTTT; CDR3: CAAGRANEKLFF
V: TRBV5-1; size: .; length: 13; D: .; J: TRBJ2-5; DNA: TGCGCCAGCAGCTTGGGGTTAAGAGAGACCCAGTACTTC; CDR3: CASSLGLRETQYF
V: TRBV28; size: .; length: 16; D: TRBD1; J: TRBJ1-2; DNA: TGTGCCAGCAGTCCAGGGGGCGCATCCCCAGAGTATGGCTACACCTTC; CDR3: CASSPGGASPEYGYTF
V: TRBV5-1; size: .; length: 16; D: TRBD2; J: TRBJ2-3; DNA: TGCGCCAGCAGCGCAGTAGCGGGTACTAGCACAGATACGCAGTATTTT; CDR3: CASSAVAGTSTDTQYF
V: TRBV29-1; size: .; length: 10; D: .; J: TRBJ2-1; DNA: TGCAGCGGGACAGCAAATGAGCAGTTCTTC; CDR3: CSGTANEQFF
V: TRBV10-3; size: .; length: 14; D: .; J: TRBJ1-5; DNA: TGTGCCATCAGTGATGGAGGGATTAATCAGCCCCAGCATTTT; CDR3: CAISDGGINQPQHF
V: TRBV18; size: .; length: 15; D: .; J: TRBJ1-3; DNA: TGTGCCAGCTCCCCGGACAGCTCTCGGGGAAACACCATATATTTT; CDR3: CASSPDSSRGNTIYF
V: TRBV19; size: .; length: 12; D: .; J: TRBJ2-5; DNA: TGTGCCAGTAGTATTTTAGGGGAGACCCAGTACTTC; CDR3: CASSILGETQYF
V: TRBV7-9; size: .; length: 15; D: .; J: TRBJ1-2; DNA: TGTGCCAGCAGCTTAGCCGGCAGGAGGGGCTATGGCTACACCTTC; CDR3: CASSLAGRRGYGYTF
V: TRBV9; size: .; length: 15; D: TRBD1; J: TRBJ1-6; DNA: TGTGCCAGCAGCGCAGCGGGACAGGGGGGTTCACCCCTCCACTTT; CDR3: CASSAAGQGGSPLHF
V: TRBV3-1/TRBV3-2; size: .; length: 11; D: .; J: TRBJ1-2; DNA: TGTGCCAGCAGCCAAGAATTGGGCTACACCTTC; CDR3: CASSQELGYTF
V: TRBV9; size: .; length: 16; D: .; J: TRBJ1-3; DNA: TGTGCCAGCAGCGTAATGGGACGGACCTCTGGAAACACCATATATTTT; CDR3: CASSVMGRTSGNTIYF